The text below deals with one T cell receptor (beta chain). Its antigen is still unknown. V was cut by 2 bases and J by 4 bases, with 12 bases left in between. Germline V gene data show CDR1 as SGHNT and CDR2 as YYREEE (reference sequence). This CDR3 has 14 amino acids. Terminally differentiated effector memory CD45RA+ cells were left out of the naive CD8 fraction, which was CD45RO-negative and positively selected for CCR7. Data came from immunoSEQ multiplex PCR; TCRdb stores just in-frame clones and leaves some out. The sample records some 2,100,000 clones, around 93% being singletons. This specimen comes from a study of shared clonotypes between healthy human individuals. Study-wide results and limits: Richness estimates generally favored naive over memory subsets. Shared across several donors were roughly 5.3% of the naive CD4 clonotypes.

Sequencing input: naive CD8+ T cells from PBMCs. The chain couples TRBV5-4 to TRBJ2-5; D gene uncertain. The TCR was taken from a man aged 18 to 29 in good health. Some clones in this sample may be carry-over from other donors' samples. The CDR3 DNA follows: TGTGCCAGCAGCTTAGAATTAAGTGTAGAGACCCAGTACTTC. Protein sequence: CASSLELSVETQYF.